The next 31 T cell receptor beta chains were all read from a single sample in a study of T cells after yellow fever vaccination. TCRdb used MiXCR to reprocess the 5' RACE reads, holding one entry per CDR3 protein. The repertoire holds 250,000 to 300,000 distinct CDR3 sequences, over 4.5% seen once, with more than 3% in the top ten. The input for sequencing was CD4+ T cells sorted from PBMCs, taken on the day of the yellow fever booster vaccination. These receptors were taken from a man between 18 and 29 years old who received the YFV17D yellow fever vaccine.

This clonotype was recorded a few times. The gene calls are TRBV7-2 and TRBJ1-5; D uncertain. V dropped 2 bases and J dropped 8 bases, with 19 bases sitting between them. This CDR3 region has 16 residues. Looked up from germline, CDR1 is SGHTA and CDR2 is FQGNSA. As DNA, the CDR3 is TGTGCCAGCAGCTTAAATGAGGGAGGGCTGGGAGAGCCCCAGCATTTT. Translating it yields CASSLNEGGLGEPQHF.

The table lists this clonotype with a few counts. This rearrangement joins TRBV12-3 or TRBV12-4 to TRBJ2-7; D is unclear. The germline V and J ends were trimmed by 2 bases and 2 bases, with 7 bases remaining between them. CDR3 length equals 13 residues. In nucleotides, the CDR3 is TGTGCCAGCAGTTTATCGGCAGCCTACGAGCAGTACTTC. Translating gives CASSLSAAYEQYF.

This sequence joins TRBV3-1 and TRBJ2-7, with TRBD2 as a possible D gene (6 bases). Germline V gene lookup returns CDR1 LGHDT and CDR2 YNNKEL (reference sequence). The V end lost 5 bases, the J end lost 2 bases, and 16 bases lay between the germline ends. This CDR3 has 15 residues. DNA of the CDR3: TGTGCCAGCAGCAGAGTAGGAGGGAAACCCTACGAGCAGTACGTC. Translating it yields CASSRVGGKPYEQYV.

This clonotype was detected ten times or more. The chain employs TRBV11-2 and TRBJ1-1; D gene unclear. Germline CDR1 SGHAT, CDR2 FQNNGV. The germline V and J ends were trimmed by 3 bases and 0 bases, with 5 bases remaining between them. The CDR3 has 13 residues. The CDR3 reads CASSFYLNTEAFF. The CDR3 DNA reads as TGTGCCAGCAGCTTTTACCTGAACACTGAAGCTTTCTTT.

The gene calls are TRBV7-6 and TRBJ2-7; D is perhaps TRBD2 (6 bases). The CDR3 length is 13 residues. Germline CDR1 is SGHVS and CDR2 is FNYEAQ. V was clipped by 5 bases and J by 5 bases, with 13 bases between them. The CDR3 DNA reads TGTGCCAGCAGCGCGGGACGGGCCGACGAGCAGTACTTC. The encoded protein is CASSAGRADEQYF.

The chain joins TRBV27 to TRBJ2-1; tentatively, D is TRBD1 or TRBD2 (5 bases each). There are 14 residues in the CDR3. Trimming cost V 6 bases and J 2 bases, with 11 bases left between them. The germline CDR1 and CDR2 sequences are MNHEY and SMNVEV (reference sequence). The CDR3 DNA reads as TGTGCCAGCAGGGGGGTCCTCCCCTACAATGAGCAGTTCTTC. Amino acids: CASRGVLPYNEQFF.

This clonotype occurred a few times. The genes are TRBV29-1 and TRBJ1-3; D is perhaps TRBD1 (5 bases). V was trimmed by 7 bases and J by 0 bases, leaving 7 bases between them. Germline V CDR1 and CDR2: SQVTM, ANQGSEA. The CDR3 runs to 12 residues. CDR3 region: CSGGFSGNTIYF. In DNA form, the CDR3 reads TGCAGCGGGGGGTTCTCTGGAAACACCATATATTTT.

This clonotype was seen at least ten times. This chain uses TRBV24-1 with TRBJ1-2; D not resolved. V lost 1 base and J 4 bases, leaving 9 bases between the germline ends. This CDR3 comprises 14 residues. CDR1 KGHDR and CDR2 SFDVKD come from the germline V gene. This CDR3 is CATSDFPRSYGYTF. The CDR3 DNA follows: TGTGCCACCAGTGATTTCCCTCGATCCTATGGCTACACCTTC.

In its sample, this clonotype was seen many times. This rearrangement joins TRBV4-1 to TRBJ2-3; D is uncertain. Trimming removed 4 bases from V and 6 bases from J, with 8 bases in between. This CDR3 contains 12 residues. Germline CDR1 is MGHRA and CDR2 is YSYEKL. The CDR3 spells CASSLPLDTQYF. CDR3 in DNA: TGCGCCAGCAGCCTACCCCTGGATACGCAGTATTTT.

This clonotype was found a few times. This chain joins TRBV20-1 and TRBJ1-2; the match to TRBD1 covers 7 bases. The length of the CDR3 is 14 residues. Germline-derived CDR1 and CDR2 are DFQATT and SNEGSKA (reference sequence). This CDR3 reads CRLNPLGQSYGYTF. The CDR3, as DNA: TGCAGGCTTAACCCGCTGGGACAGAGCTATGGCTACACCTTC.

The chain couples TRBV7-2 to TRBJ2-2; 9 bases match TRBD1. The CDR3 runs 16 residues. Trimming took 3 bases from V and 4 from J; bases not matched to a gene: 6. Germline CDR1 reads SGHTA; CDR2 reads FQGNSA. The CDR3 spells CASSFGSQGATGELFF. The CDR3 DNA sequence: TGTGCCAGCAGCTTCGGCTCACAGGGGGCCACCGGGGAGCTGTTTTTT.

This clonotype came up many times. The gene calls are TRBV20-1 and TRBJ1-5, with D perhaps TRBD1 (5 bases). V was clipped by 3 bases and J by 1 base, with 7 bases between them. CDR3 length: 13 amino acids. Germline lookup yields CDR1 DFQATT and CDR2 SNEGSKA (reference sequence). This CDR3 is CSASRGSNQPQHF. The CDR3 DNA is TGCAGTGCTAGCCGGGGGAGCAATCAGCCCCAGCATTTT.

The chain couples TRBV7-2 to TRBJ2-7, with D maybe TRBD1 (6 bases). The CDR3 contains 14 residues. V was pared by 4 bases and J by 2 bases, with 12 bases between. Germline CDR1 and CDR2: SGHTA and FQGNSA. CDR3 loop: CASSSPTGAYEQYF. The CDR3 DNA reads TGTGCCAGCAGCTCGCCGACAGGAGCCTACGAGCAGTACTTC.

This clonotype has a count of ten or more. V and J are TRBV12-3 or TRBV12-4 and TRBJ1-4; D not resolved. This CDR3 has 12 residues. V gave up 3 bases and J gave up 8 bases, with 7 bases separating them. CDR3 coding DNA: TGTGCCAGCAGTTTGGTTACGGAAAAACTGTTTTTT. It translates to CASSLVTEKLFF.

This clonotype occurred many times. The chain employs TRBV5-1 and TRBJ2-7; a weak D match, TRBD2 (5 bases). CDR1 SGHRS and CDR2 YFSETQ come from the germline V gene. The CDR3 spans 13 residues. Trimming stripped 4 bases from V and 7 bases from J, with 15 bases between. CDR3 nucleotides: TGCGCCAGCAGCCCCGTTCCGACGGGGGAGCAGTACGTC. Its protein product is CASSPVPTGEQYV.

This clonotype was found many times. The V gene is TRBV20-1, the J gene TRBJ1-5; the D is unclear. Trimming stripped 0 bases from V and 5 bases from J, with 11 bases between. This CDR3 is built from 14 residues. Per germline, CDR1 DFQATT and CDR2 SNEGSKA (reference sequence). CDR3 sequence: CSARDRQVDQPQHF. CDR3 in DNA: TGCAGTGCTAGAGACCGGCAGGTCGATCAGCCCCAGCATTTT.

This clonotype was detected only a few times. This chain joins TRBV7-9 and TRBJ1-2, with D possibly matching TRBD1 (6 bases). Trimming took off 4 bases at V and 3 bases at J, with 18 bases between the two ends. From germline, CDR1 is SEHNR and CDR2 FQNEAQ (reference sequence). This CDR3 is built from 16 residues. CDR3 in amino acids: CASSSDRSKRYYGYTF. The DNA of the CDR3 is TGTGCCAGCAGCTCAGACAGGAGCAAACGATACTATGGCTACACCTTC.

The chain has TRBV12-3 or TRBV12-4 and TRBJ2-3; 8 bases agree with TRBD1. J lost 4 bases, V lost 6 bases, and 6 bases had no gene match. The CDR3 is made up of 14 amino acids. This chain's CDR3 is CASSHGQGPDTQYF. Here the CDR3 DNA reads TGTGCCAGCAGCCACGGACAGGGACCAGATACGCAGTATTTT.

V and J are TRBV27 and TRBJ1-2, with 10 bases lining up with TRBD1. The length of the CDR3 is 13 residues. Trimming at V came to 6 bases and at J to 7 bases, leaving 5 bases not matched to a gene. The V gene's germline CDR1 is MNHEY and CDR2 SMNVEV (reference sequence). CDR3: CASSPGTGVGYTF. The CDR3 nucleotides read TGTGCCAGCAGCCCAGGGACAGGGGTTGGCTACACCTTC.

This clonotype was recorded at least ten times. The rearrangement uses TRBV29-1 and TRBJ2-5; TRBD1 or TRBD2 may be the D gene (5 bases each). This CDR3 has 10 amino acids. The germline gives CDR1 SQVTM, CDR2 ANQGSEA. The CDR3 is CSGAGETQYF. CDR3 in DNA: TGCAGTGGGGCGGGAGAGACCCAGTACTTC.

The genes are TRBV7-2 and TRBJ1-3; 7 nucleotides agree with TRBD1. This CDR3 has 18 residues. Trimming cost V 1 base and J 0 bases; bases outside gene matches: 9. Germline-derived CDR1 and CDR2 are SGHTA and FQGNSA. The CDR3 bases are TGTGCCAGCAGCTTAGAGGTCCAGGGGGTCAGCTCTGGAAACACCATATATTTT. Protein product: CASSLEVQGVSSGNTIYF.

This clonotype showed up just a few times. In DNA form, the CDR3 reads TGTGCCAGCAGCTTAGCGGGAAGGGTTGGGACCGGGGAGCTGTTTTTT. Residues: CASSLAGRVGTGELFF. The chain couples TRBV7-2 to TRBJ2-2, with no clear D. Germline V CDR1 and CDR2: SGHTA, FQGNSA. Trimming took off 0 bases at V and 5 bases at J, with 13 bases between the two ends. This CDR3 spans 16 amino acids.

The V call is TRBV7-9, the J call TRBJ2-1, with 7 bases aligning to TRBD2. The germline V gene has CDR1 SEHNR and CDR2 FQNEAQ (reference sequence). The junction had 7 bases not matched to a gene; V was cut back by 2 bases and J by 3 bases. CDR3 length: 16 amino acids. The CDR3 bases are TGTGCCAGCAGCTTATTGGTCACTAGCGACTACAATGAGCAGTTCTTC. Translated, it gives CASSLLVTSDYNEQFF.

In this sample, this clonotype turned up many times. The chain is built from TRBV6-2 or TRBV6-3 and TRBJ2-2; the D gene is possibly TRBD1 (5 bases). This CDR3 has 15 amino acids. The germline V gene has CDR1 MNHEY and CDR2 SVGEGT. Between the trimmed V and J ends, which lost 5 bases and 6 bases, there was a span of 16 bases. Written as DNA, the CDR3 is TGTGCCAGCAGTACCCCAGGGATATTCCCCGGGGAGCTGTTTTTT. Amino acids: CASSTPGIFPGELFF.

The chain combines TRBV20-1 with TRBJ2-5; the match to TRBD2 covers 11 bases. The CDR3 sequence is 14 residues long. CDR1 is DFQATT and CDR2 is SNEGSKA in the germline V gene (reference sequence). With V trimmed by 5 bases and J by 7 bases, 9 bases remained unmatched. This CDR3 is CSADIAGGPVTQYF. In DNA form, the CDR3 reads TGCAGTGCTGATATAGCGGGGGGGCCCGTGACCCAGTACTTC.

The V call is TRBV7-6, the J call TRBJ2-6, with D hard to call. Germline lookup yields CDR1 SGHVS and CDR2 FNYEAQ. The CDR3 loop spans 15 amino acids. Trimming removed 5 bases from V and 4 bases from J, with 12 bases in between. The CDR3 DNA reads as TGTGCCAGCAGCCCCACATTCTCCGGGGCCAACGTCCTGACTTTC. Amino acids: CASSPTFSGANVLTF. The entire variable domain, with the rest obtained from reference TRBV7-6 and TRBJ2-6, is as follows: GAGVSQSPRYKVTKRGQDVALRCDPISGHVSLYWYRQALGQGPEFLTYFNYEAQQDKSGLPNDRFSAERPEGSISTLTIQRTEQRDSAMYRCASSPTFSGANVLTFGAGSRLTVL.

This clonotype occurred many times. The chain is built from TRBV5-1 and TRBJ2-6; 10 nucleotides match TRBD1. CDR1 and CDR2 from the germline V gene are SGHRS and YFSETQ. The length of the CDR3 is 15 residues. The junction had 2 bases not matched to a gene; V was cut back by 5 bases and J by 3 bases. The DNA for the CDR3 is TGCGCCAGCAGGACAGGGGGCAGTGGGGCCAACGTCCTGACTTTC. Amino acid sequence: CASRTGGSGANVLTF.

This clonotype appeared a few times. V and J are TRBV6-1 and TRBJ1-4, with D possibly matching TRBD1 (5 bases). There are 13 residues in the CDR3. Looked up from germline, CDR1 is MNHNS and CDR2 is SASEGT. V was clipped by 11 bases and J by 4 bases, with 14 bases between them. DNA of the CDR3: TGTGCCGGTCACAGGTCCTATAATGAAAAACTGTTTTTT. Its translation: CAGHRSYNEKLFF.

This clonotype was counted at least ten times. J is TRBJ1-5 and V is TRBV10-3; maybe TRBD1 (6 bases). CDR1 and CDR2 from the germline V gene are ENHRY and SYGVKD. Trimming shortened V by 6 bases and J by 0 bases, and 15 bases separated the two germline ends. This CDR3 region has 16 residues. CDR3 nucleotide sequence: TGTGCCATCAGAGCACAGGGAGTCGGTAGCAATCAGCCCCAGCATTTT. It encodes CAIRAQGVGSNQPQHF.

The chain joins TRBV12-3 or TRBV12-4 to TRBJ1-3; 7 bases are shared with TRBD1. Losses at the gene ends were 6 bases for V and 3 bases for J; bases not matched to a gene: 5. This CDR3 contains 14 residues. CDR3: CASSPYRGGNTIYF. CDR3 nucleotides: TGTGCCAGCAGCCCTTACAGGGGTGGAAACACCATATATTTT.

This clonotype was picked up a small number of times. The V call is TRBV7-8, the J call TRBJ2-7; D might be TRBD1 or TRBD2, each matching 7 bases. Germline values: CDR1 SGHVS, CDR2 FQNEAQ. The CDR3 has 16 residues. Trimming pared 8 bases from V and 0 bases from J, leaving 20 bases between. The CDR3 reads CASSNQGGQGSYEQYF. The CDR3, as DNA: TGTGCCAGCTCTAACCAGGGGGGGCAGGGCTCCTACGAGCAGTACTTC.